The sequence of this TCR beta chain was determined in a study of T cell changes during pregnancy in multiple sclerosis. The CDR3 contains 18 residues. J was trimmed by 0 bases and V by 6 bases; bases with no gene match: 10. Germline values: CDR1 LNHDA, CDR2 SQIVND (reference sequence). Assay used: immunoSEQ multiplex PCR; TCRdb lists only in-frame clones, some missing. The table lists under 110,000 clones, about 89% of them singletons. The source material was peripheral blood, sampled before pregnancy. The chain combines TRBV19 with TRBJ2-2; TRBD1 aligns across 10 bases. The TCR comes from a female donor with multiple sclerosis, enrolled in a pregnancy study. Here the CDR3 DNA reads TGTGCCAGTAGAAGTGGACAGGGGGGTCGCTCGAACACCGGGGAGCTGTTTTTT. Translating gives CASRSGQGGRSNTGELFF.